The next 4 T cell receptor beta chains were all read from a single sample in a study of blood T cells in healthy people across ages. Primers used in a second PCR of about 7 to 12 cycles were a sample-barcoded 5' primer and a J-beta primer mix. One entry per CDR3 protein results from TCRdb running MiXCR on the 5' RACE reads. The sample has about 1 million distinct CDR3 sequences; over 35% are singletons. Sequences were obtained from blood. All receptors come from a woman in her sixties in good health.

The chain uses TRBV5-5 and TRBJ1-6, with D possibly being TRBD1 (5 bases). Germline V gene sequence: CDR1 SGHKS, CDR2 YYEKEE (reference sequence). The CDR3 contains 16 residues. Trimming removed 4 bases at V and 5 bases at J, with 16 bases between. The CDR3 protein is CASSRRVRTDNSPLHF. The CDR3 nucleotides are TGTGCCAGCAGCCGCAGGGTTAGGACCGATAATTCACCCCTCCACTTT.

The V gene is TRBV28, the J gene TRBJ2-4, with a tentative D call TRBD1 (6 bases). V lost 4 bases to trimming and J lost 8 bases, with 18 bases between them. CDR3 length equals 15 residues. Germline V CDR1 and CDR2: MDHEN, SYDVKM. CDR3 in amino acids: CASSSTGFGAYIQYF. CDR3 nucleotide sequence: TGTGCCAGCAGTTCCACAGGGTTCGGCGCATACATTCAGTACTTC.

This chain connects TRBV6-5 to TRBJ2-1; D possibly corresponds to TRBD2 (5 bases). The V gene lost 10 bases and the J gene lost 10 bases, with 23 bases spanning the gap. The CDR3 has 14 amino acids. Per germline, CDR1 MNHEY and CDR2 SVGAGI. CDR3 amino acids: CAIRTPGRPGEQFF. CDR3 in DNA: TGTGCCATACGGACCCCGGGCCGCCCGGGGGAGCAGTTCTTC.

This clonotype was counted only a few times. This rearrangement joins TRBV6-5 to TRBJ1-6, with D tentatively TRBD1 (5 bases). CDR3 length: 14 amino acids. Trimming pared 5 bases from V and 8 bases from J, leaving 13 bases between. Germline V gene lookup returns CDR1 MNHEY and CDR2 SVGAGI. DNA of the CDR3: TGTGCCAGCAGTACGACAGTGGCCGATTCACCCCTCCACTTT. The encoded protein is CASSTTVADSPLHF.